This TCR beta chain was retrieved from a study of early T cells in non-severe SARS-CoV-2 infection. As for the study in general: Whole-blood bulk RNA, unsorted, was sequenced, and chains were unpaired. Findings and limits, study-wide: Matching against VDJdb likely underestimated virus-specific expansions, favoring anti-spike CD8.

The germline gives CDR1 MNHEY, CDR2 SVGEGT. V was pared by 6 bases and J by 0 bases, with 21 bases between. The CDR3 extends over 19 amino acids. Individual cDNA molecules were tagged with unique molecular identifiers. TCRdb fed the 5' RACE reads into MiXCR, producing one record per CDR3 protein. There are about 80,000 distinct CDR3 sequences in the sample; approximately 12% occur only once, and roughly 3.6% lies in the top ten. Remarks on this clonotype: The antigen is undetermined.

Input material: whole blood. The gene calls are TRBV6-2 or TRBV6-3 and TRBJ2-6, with a tentative D call TRBD1 (5 bases). The TCR was taken from an adult who was a healthcare worker with PCR-confirmed SARS-CoV-2 infection or an uninfected control (not recorded which). The CDR3, as DNA: TGTGCCAGCAGCCTACCTTCAGGGCTTCGTTACTCTGGGGCCAACGTCCTGACTTTC. Its protein is CASSLPSGLRYSGANVLTF.